This record looks at one T cell receptor (beta chain) sequence and its context. This clone appeared a single time. The antigen it binds to is not known. Base-call qualities are not available, and no considerably larger clone is one nucleotide away. The immunoSEQ Assay was the method used to sequence TCRbeta CDR3 regions. After extraction, genomic DNA underwent amplification by bias-controlled multiplex PCR, followed by high-throughput sequencing. Turning to the authors' computational methods: Collapsing and filtering of sequences were performed to quantify the absolute abundance of each unique TCRbeta CDR3 region. T cell fraction was estimated by normalizing TCRbeta template counts to usable DNA, with usable DNA measured through amplification of reference genes found in all nucleated cells. Repertoire TCRs were annotated as SARS-CoV-2-specific when V gene, CDR3 amino acid sequence and J gene were exactly matched to a known reactive TCR set. The reference SARS-CoV-2 TCR set came from MIRA and was filtered for enrichment in COVID-19-positive ImmuneCODE repertoires, removing public or cross-reactive TCRs. Using the MIRA antigens, annotated TCRs were further analysed by specific ORF or by position within an ORF. Breadth was defined as annotated unique rearrangements over total unique productive rearrangements; depth was the summed frequency of those rearrangements. Two-sided Wilcoxon rank-sum tests were applied when comparing TCR breadth between groups. The source is immuneACCESS, and TCRdb retained only in-frame sequences with V and J called. Part of the clones is not carried over; for the studies checked, unresolved V genes explain less than half of this, and the remainder is unexplained. For V, J and clone size, that table is used; D and trimming come from the DNA. For this sample the table gives around 450,000 clones, of which 75% to 95% were detected only once. 12% of the sample belongs to the ten largest clones.

This sample's treatment or condition label indicates: around 19 received Ad26.COV2.S at low or high dose, single or two shots; a few received placebo; per-sample allocation not given. Repertoires of vaccine and placebo recipients were sequenced from samples collected on day 63 after the first injection. Cohort 1b enrolled roughly 25 adults aged 18-55 years at a single site in Boston, USA, between 29 July and 7 August 2020. Ad26.COV2.S consisted of a replication-incompetent adenovirus type 26 vector by which a prefusion-stabilized SARS-CoV-2 spike protein from the original Wuhan strain was expressed. These data belong to a study of Ad26.COV2.S vaccination and SARS-CoV-2 variants (dated by TCRdb to about 2021). About the investigation overall: Donors in the vaccine arm were drawn from COV1001, a phase I-IIa trial of Ad26.COV2.S in healthy adults that was multicentre, randomized, double-blind and placebo-controlled. Participants in the trial were split at random into five groups of five each, receiving low-dose or high-dose Ad26.COV2.S once or twice, or else placebo on both occasions. Ad26.COV2.S was administered intramuscularly at a dose of 5x10^10 or 1x10^11 viral particles, either as one shot or as two shots given 56 days apart. Sequencing of the TCRbeta repertoire served to evaluate the specificity and breadth of SARS-CoV-2-reactive T cell receptors following Ad26.COV2.S vaccination. Investigators did not know the trial group allocation while performing experiments and assessing outcomes. The TCR-sequenced set comprised approximately 32 samples: some 19 Ad26.COV2.S vaccine recipients, 5 placebo recipients and 8 SARS-CoV-2 convalescent individuals. Points the paper makes about the study in general: The authors noted that the TCR breadth and depth analyses may have underestimated total T cell responses. Compared with placebo recipients, Ad26.COV2.S recipients showed higher spike-specific TCR breadth (P = 0.0014). Vaccine and placebo recipients had similar non-spike TCR breadth, a finding consistent with the vaccine containing only spike. After vaccination, spike-specific CD8+ and CD4+ T cell responses were reported to show substantial breadth. Comparing responses between vaccine doses or regimens was not something the study was powered to do.

Trimming costs V 5 bases and J 1 base, and their ends lie 9 bases apart. The CDR3 holds 13 amino acids from the cysteine to the phenylalanine. Left in the record is the CDR3 DNA by itself, 39 bases read in frame from the first base. Sequences SGHTA (CDR1) and FQGNSA (CDR2) are obtained from the germline V gene. The TCR sequence derives from a person between 18 and 59 years old who received the Ad26.COV2.S COVID-19 vaccine or a placebo. Recombination connected TRBV7-2 to TRBJ2-7; TRBD2 is possibly the D segment (5 matching bases). The material sequenced was peripheral blood, taken in a trial of Ad26.COV2.S vaccine versus placebo. CDR3 sequence: CASSKGSSYEQYF. At the DNA level, the sequence is TGTGCCAGCAGCAAAGGGAGTTCCTACGAGCAGTACTTC.